This T cell receptor (beta chain) was documented in a study of regulatory T cells in long-lasting Graves disease. Libraries of TCR beta came from iRepertoire HTBI primers plus Arm-PCR of CDR3 regions. TCRdb recomputed calls from the multiplex PCR reads with MiXCR, one row per CDR3 protein. The sample has around 480,000 distinct CDR3 sequences; 15% to 20% are singletons. Time point indicated: newly diagnosed GD, antithyroid drugs for less than 3 months. There was RNA extracted from PBMCs, and the TCR library was made from it. The source of the patients was an endocrinology department in Xi'an, China. Germline CDR1 reads MDHEN; CDR2 reads SYDVKM. The CDR3 runs to 15 residues. V lost 3 bases and J lost 2, with 13 bases in between. A further study also used this sample, focusing on T cells in Graves' hyperthyroidism and ophthalmopathy. That paper adds: Each patient was aged 18 to 65 and had newly diagnosed hyperthyroidism of under 2 months' duration.

Sequencing used peripheral blood mononuclear cells (PBMCs), obtained at new diagnosis, from a patient treated with antithyroid drugs. V is TRBV28 and J is TRBJ1-2; TRBD1 is a possible D gene (5 bases). The source is a woman aged 35-65 years with Graves disease. CDR3 residues: CASSFGAQLNYGYTF. CDR3 DNA sequence: TGTGCCAGCAGTTTTGGGGCACAGTTAAACTATGGCTACACCTTC.